The 20 T cell receptor beta chains listed next were all sequenced from one sample in a study of blood T cell repertoires in COVID-19. Data came from immunoSEQ multiplex PCR; TCRdb stores just in-frame clones and leaves some out. Of about 200,000 clones listed, around 85% are singletons. The sample was peripheral blood. These receptors all stem from a human donor in a cohort sampled during active COVID-19.

This sequence joins TRBV24-1 and TRBJ2-3; the match to TRBD2 covers 10 bases. J was trimmed by 5 bases and V by 0 bases; bases with no gene match: 4. Per the germline V gene, CDR1 is KGHDR and CDR2 is SFDVKD. CDR3 length equals 16 residues. CDR3 sequence: CATSDLSGRAKDTQYF. The CDR3 DNA reads TGTGCCACCAGTGATTTGAGCGGGAGGGCCAAAGATACGCAGTATTTT.

Concerning this clone: The sample has other DNA sequences that encode this CDR3 too. This chain uses TRBV7-2 with TRBJ2-7; the match to TRBD1 covers 7 bases. With V trimmed by 5 bases and J by 3 bases, 4 bases remained unmatched. CDR3 length equals 13 residues. CDR1 is SGHTA and CDR2 is FQGNSA in the germline V gene. The DNA for the CDR3 is TGTGCCAGCAGCCGGACAGGAAGCTACGAGCAGTACTTC. Amino acids: CASSRTGSYEQYF.

This clone appeared once. The chain is built from TRBV7-8 and TRBJ2-7; 8 bases agree with TRBD1. After removal of 3 bases from V and 2 bases from J, the junction contained 6 bases not matched to a gene. CDR1 SGHVS and CDR2 FQNEAQ come from the germline V gene. The CDR3 is made up of 15 amino acids. CDR3 coding DNA: TGTGCCAGCAGCTTTCGGCGGGACAGGCCCTACGAGCAGTACTTC. It specifies CASSFRRDRPYEQYF.

The V and J genes are TRBV21-1 and TRBJ1-1; the DNA was not compared with TRBD1, the D call given in the table. TRBV21-1 is a pseudogene locus. The CDR3 runs 14 residues. CDR3 nucleotides: TGTGCCAGCAGCGGAGGGACAGGGCCCACTGAAGCTTTCTTT. It yields the protein CASSGGTGPTEAFF.

This chain connects TRBV7-9 to TRBJ1-1; 11 positions agree with TRBD1. The CDR3 has 12 residues. Losses at the gene ends were 4 bases for V and 9 bases for J; bases not matched to a gene: 1. The V gene's germline CDR1 is SEHNR and CDR2 FQNEAQ (reference sequence). The CDR3 DNA reads TGTGCCAGCAGCTGGACAGGGGGCCAAGCTTTCTTT. Translation: CASSWTGGQAFF.

This clone has only a few counts. V is TRBV6-6 and J is TRBJ2-7; 8 bases agree with TRBD2. Germline V gene sequence: CDR1 MNHNY, CDR2 SVGAGI (reference sequence). This CDR3 spans 12 amino acids. V lost 6 bases, J lost 4 bases, and 2 bases stayed unmatched. The CDR3 loop is CASRTSAYEQYF. For the CDR3, the DNA is TGTGCCAGCAGGACTAGCGCTTACGAGCAGTACTTC.

CDR3 in amino acids: CASSSISDNSYEQYF. The CDR3 nucleotides read TGTGCCAGCAGCTCAATATCCGACAATTCCTACGAGCAGTACTTC. This chain joins TRBV11-2 and TRBJ2-7; D is uncertain. Germline V gives CDR1 SGHAT, CDR2 FQNNGV. CDR3 size: 15 residues. Trimming removed 4 bases at V and 1 base at J, with 14 bases between.

V usage is TRBV23-1 and J usage is TRBJ2-3, with TRBD2 matching 9 bases. TRBV23-1 is placed among ORFs of uncertain function. CDR3 length: 16 residues. V was clipped by 3 bases and J by 6 bases; unmatched bases: 10. CDR3 residues: CASSQATSGVGDTQYF. As DNA, the CDR3 is TGCGCCAGCAGTCAGGCGACTAGCGGTGTAGGGGATACGCAGTATTTT.

This clone has a handful of counts. The chain has TRBV27 and TRBJ2-1; 10 nucleotides match TRBD2. J was trimmed by 0 bases and V by 3 bases; bases with no gene match: 8. The CDR3 length is 18 residues. CDR1 MNHEY and CDR2 SMNVEV come from the germline V gene (reference sequence). CDR3 region: CASSFPSSGSNSYNEQFF. CDR3 DNA: TGTGCCAGCAGTTTTCCCTCTAGCGGGAGTAACTCCTACAATGAGCAGTTCTTC.

The chain joins TRBV19 to TRBJ2-3, with 9 bases fitting TRBD2. With V trimmed by 3 bases and J by 6 bases, 4 bases remained unmatched. Germline V lookup: CDR1 LNHDA, CDR2 SQIVND (reference sequence). The CDR3 extends over 14 amino acids. This CDR3 is CASSILAGLDTQYF. The CDR3 DNA reads as TGTGCCAGTAGTATTCTAGCGGGGTTGGATACGCAGTATTTT.

This sequence joins TRBV5-4 and TRBJ1-2, with D perhaps TRBD1 (5 bases). The CDR3 is 15 amino acids. The V end lost 4 bases, the J end lost 2 bases, and 15 bases lay between the germline ends. Germline loops: CDR1 SGHNT, CDR2 YYREEE (reference sequence). The CDR3 sequence: CASSLRQPINYGYTF. The CDR3 nucleotides read TGTGCCAGCAGCCTACGACAGCCCATCAACTATGGCTACACCTTC. The full variable domain, rest sourced from reference TRBV5-4 and TRBJ1-2, is ETGVTQSPTHLIKTRGQQVTLRCSSQSGHNTVSWYQQALGQGPQFIFQYYREEENGRGNFPPRFSGLQFPNYSSELNVNALELDDSALYLCASSLRQPINYGYTFGSGTRLTVV.

The V call is TRBV7-3, the J call TRBJ1-1; the D gene is possibly TRBD1 (5 bases). Trimming removed 4 bases from V and 7 bases from J, with 13 bases in between. The germline gives CDR1 SGHTA, CDR2 FQGTGA. The CDR3 sequence is 13 residues long. In DNA form, the CDR3 reads TGTGCCAGCAGCTCGGCGGGGCCCTTTGAAGCTTTCTTT. Its translation is CASSSAGPFEAFF.

The chain has TRBV28 and TRBJ2-3; 9 nucleotides match TRBD2. CDR1 and CDR2 (germline): MDHEN, SYDVKM. The CDR3 has 17 residues. The V gene end was trimmed by 5 bases and the J gene end by 8 bases; junction bases not matched to a gene: 17. CDR3: CASSGGGLAATTGTQYF. The CDR3 DNA reads TGTGCCAGCAGTGGGGGGGGACTAGCTGCTACCACGGGTACGCAGTATTTT.

This clone was seen only a few times. This chain joins TRBV7-2 and TRBJ1-2; D is perhaps TRBD1 (6 bases). The CDR3 has 13 amino acids. Germline-derived CDR1 and CDR2 are SGHTA and FQGNSA. The V end was cut by 1 base, the J end by 9 bases, with 12 bases between. The CDR3 DNA sequence: TGTGCCAGCAGCTTAGGGAAACAGGGCAGCTACACCTTC. Residues: CASSLGKQGSYTF.

CDR3 in DNA: TGTGCCAGCAGCTCCTATGGGACTAGCGGGAGCTCCTACAATGAGCAGTTCTTC. Its translation: CASSSYGTSGSSYNEQFF. The V gene is TRBV7-3, the J gene TRBJ2-1; 14 positions agree with TRBD2. The CDR3 has 18 residues. V shed 4 bases, J shed 0 bases, and the junction held 5 bases outside the gene matches. The germline CDR1 and CDR2 sequences are SGHTA and FQGTGA. Combining the CDR3 with reference TRBV7-3 and TRBJ2-1 gives the whole variable domain GAGVSQTPSNKVTEKGKYVELRCDPISGHTALYWYRQSLGQGPEFLIYFQGTGAADDSGLPNDRFFAVRPEGSVSTLKIQRTERGDSAVYLCASSSYGTSGSSYNEQFFGPGTRLTVL.

The rearrangement uses TRBV6-5 and TRBJ1-2, with TRBD1 matching 10 bases. Looked up from germline, CDR1 is MNHEY and CDR2 is SVGAGI. The ends lost 2 bases at V and 7 bases at J; junction bases unmatched: 7. The CDR3 is made up of 15 amino acids. Here the CDR3 reads CASSYTLTGGGGYTF. In nucleotides, the CDR3 is TGTGCCAGCAGTTACACGTTGACAGGGGGCGGTGGCTACACCTTC.

The rearrangement uses TRBV12-3 or TRBV12-4 and TRBJ2-7, with no clear D. V was clipped by 3 bases and J by 3 bases, with 6 bases between them. The CDR3 has 12 amino acids. CDR3 DNA sequence: TGTGCCAGCAGTTTCTACGGCTACGAGCAGTACTTC. Translating gives CASSFYGYEQYF.

V and J are TRBV6-5 and TRBJ2-7, with D perhaps TRBD1 (5 bases). Trimming left V 6 bases short and J 7 bases short, with 16 bases between. Germline assignment: CDR1 MNHEY and CDR2 SVGAGI. This CDR3 spans 13 amino acids. The chain's CDR3 is CASSLFQGGEQYF. In DNA form, the CDR3 reads TGTGCCAGCAGCCTCTTCCAGGGTGGGGAGCAGTACTTC.

The chain recombines TRBV30 with TRBJ1-5, with D maybe TRBD1 (6 bases). V was pared by 0 bases and J by 0 bases, with 9 bases between. The CDR3 runs 15 residues. The germline V gene has CDR1 GTSNPN and CDR2 SVGIG (reference sequence). Written as DNA, the CDR3 is TGTGCCTGGAGTGTAGGGGGAAATAGCAATCAGCCCCAGCATTTT. It yields the protein CAWSVGGNSNQPQHF.

J is TRBJ1-1 and V is TRBV19, with D tentatively TRBD1 (5 bases). The V end was cut by 1 base, the J end by 8 bases, with 11 bases between. This CDR3 comprises 13 residues. CDR1 is LNHDA and CDR2 is SQIVND in the germline V gene (reference sequence). The CDR3 region has the DNA TGTGCCAGTAGTATAGGTGGGCAGGGAGAAGCTTTCTTT. Encoded protein: CASSIGGQGEAFF.